One sample yielded the 14 T cell receptor beta chains listed below, sequenced in a study of shared clonotypes between healthy human individuals. Clones were sequenced by immunoSEQ multiplex PCR, and TCRdb holds only the in-frame ones, with some missing. Among hundreds of thousands of clones listed, almost 97% were seen once. Sequencing was performed on naive CD4+ T cells sorted from blood. Regarding subset: CD45RA+ positively selected. The source is a woman aged 30 to 39 in good health.

This clone occurred a few times. The chain has TRBV30 and TRBJ1-5; 9 bases are shared with TRBD1. V lost 7 bases to trimming and J lost 5 bases; unmatched junction nucleotides: 3. The CDR3 is 12 residues long. Germline CDR1 GTSNPN, CDR2 SVGIG (reference sequence). The CDR3 is CASGTGHQPQHF. CDR3 nucleotide sequence: TGTGCCTCCGGGACAGGGCATCAGCCCCAGCATTTT.

The genes are TRBV27 and TRBJ2-5; 7 positions match TRBD2. Germline assignment: CDR1 MNHEY and CDR2 SMNVEV (reference sequence). This CDR3 comprises 15 residues. After removal of 5 bases from V and 5 bases from J, the junction contained 11 bases not matched to a gene. The CDR3 loop is CASSLAAGRGETQYF. For the CDR3, the DNA is TGTGCCAGCAGTCTAGCGGCCGGGCGGGGTGAGACCCAGTACTTC.

This clone has only a few counts. The chain carries TRBV4-1 and TRBJ2-7, with a tentative D call TRBD2 (5 bases). CDR3 length: 15 residues. Between the trimmed V and J ends, which lost 2 bases and 3 bases, there was a span of 14 bases. From germline, CDR1 is MGHRA and CDR2 YSYEKL. The DNA of the CDR3 is TGCGCCAGCAGCCAACCCCCGGCCGGGGTCTACGAGCAGTACTTC. Its protein product is CASSQPPAGVYEQYF.

This chain links TRBV2 with TRBJ1-2; TRBD1 is a possible D gene (5 bases). The CDR3 is 14 residues long. Germline lookup yields CDR1 SNHLY and CDR2 FYNNEI. Trimming shortened V by 8 bases and J by 4 bases, and 17 bases separated the two germline ends. The CDR3 is CASGIQGEAYGYTF. In DNA form, the CDR3 reads TGTGCCAGCGGAATTCAGGGCGAGGCCTATGGCTACACCTTC.

This clone came up once. This sample also contains other DNA sequences that code for the same CDR3. This sequence joins TRBV6-5 and TRBJ2-3, with D uncertain. Germline CDR1 MNHEY, CDR2 SVGAGI. Trimming took 0 bases from V and 2 from J, leaving 3 bases between them. The CDR3 contains 13 residues. CDR3 nucleotides: TGTGCCAGCAGTTACTCGTACACAGATACGCAGTATTTT. It yields the protein CASSYSYTDTQYF.

The chain employs TRBV6-5 and TRBJ2-1; 14 bases fit TRBD2. Germline CDR1 reads MNHEY; CDR2 reads SVGAGI. The V gene end was trimmed by 5 bases and the J gene end by 12 bases; junction bases not matched to a gene: 9. This CDR3 has 15 amino acids. CDR3 sequence reads: CASSTGTSGRIGQFF. In DNA form, the CDR3 reads TGTGCCAGCAGTACCGGGACTAGCGGGAGAATAGGGCAGTTCTTC.

The chain combines TRBV18 with TRBJ1-2, with a weak D call TRBD1 (5 bases). Trimming removed 2 bases from V and 1 base from J, with 20 bases in between. Germline V gives CDR1 KGHSH, CDR2 LQKENI. The CDR3 has 18 residues. CDR3 region: CASSPVEQVLGFNYGYTF. CDR3 nucleotides: TGTGCCAGCTCACCAGTAGAACAGGTCTTGGGGTTTAACTATGGCTACACCTTC. Full variable domain (outside the CDR3, taken from reference TRBV18 and TRBJ1-2): NAGVMQNPRHLVRRRGQEARLRCSPMKGHSHVYWYRQLPEEGLKFMVYLQKENIIDESGMPKERFSAEFPKEGPSILRIQQVVRGDSAAYFCASSPVEQVLGFNYGYTFGSGTRLTVV.

The chain is built from TRBV6-1 and TRBJ1-5; TRBD1 agrees at 8 bases. CDR1 is MNHNS and CDR2 is SASEGT in the germline V gene. The CDR3 contains 14 residues. V lost 6 bases, J lost 4 bases, and 5 bases stayed unmatched. CDR3 DNA sequence: TGTGCCAGCAGCCCGGGACAGGAAAATCAGCCCCAGCATTTT. It specifies CASSPGQENQPQHF.

This clone was counted a single time. The chain recombines TRBV25-1 with TRBJ2-3, with D perhaps assigned TRBD1 or TRBD2 (5 bases each). The length of the CDR3 is 14 residues. Germline-derived CDR1 and CDR2 are MGHDK and SYGVNS. Trimming stripped 11 bases from V and 6 bases from J, with 21 bases between. This CDR3 reads CAADPGPPTDTQYF. The CDR3 bases are TGTGCCGCGGACCCGGGACCCCCAACTGATACGCAGTATTTT.

This clone was detected only once. The rearrangement uses TRBV4-1 and TRBJ2-7; 10 bases map to TRBD2. This CDR3 contains 19 residues. J lost 6 bases, V lost 0 bases, and 17 bases had no gene match. Germline V lookup: CDR1 MGHRA, CDR2 YSYEKL. The CDR3 sequence is CASSQDSPSGSYSLSEQYF. For the CDR3, the DNA is TGCGCCAGCAGCCAAGATTCGCCTAGCGGGAGTTACTCCCTATCCGAGCAGTACTTC.

This rearrangement joins TRBV6-6 to TRBJ2-1; 9 bases map to TRBD2. Germline CDR1 and CDR2: MNHNY and SVGAGI (reference sequence). The CDR3 is 16 amino acids. After removal of 0 bases from V and 12 bases from J, the junction contained 12 bases not matched to a gene. The CDR3 region has the DNA TGTGCCAGCAGTTACTCGAGGACTAGCGAAATCGAATGGCAGTTCTTC. It encodes CASSYSRTSEIEWQFF.

Here the CDR3 DNA reads TGTGCCAGCAGATCCTCCGGGACAGGTGGTCAGCCCCAGCATTTT. Amino acids: CASRSSGTGGQPQHF. The chain is built from TRBV28 and TRBJ1-5; 8 bases match TRBD1. Germline V CDR1 and CDR2: MDHEN, SYDVKM. Germline trimming cut 6 bases from V and 6 bases from J; bases unmatched to any gene: 10. There are 15 residues in the CDR3.

The chain is built from TRBV5-1 and TRBJ2-6; TRBD1 or TRBD2 may be the D gene (5 bases each). Germline CDR1 and CDR2: SGHRS and YFSETQ. V gave up 4 bases and J gave up 2 bases, with 19 bases separating them. This CDR3 has 18 residues. CDR3 DNA: TGCGCCAGCAGCCTGTGGGTCCAGGGAGCACCTGGGGCCAACGTCCTGACTTTC. It encodes CASSLWVQGAPGANVLTF. Drawing the rest from reference TRBV5-1 and TRBJ2-6, the complete variable domain is KAGVTQTPRYLIKTRGQQVTLSCSPISGHRSVSWYQQTPGQGLQFLFEYFSETQRNKGNFPGRFSGRQFSNSRSEMNVSTLELGDSALYLCASSLWVQGAPGANVLTFGAGSRLTVL.

The gene calls are TRBV20-1 and TRBJ2-5, with a weak D call TRBD2 (6 bases). The CDR3 runs 11 residues. Germline CDR1 DFQATT, CDR2 SNEGSKA (reference sequence). The V gene lost 0 bases and the J gene lost 11 bases, with 10 bases spanning the gap. The DNA for the CDR3 is TGCAGTGCTAGAGATCTACGGGAGCAGTACTTC. Amino acids: CSARDLREQYF.